The source of this T cell receptor beta chain is a study of blood T cell repertoires in COVID-19. Trimming removed 0 bases at V and 6 bases at J, with 12 bases between. The CDR3 has 16 residues. The germline gives CDR1 LGHDT, CDR2 YNNKEL (reference sequence). Using immunoSEQ multiplex PCR, the repertoire was profiled, and TCRdb retains in-frame clones only, with some absent. The sample lists fewer than 350,000 clones, roughly 79% occurring once. Sequencing input: peripheral blood. The receptor was derived from a woman aged 55-70 years with active or convalescent COVID-19. This sequence joins TRBV3-1 (or the pseudogene TRBV3-2) and TRBJ1-6, with D perhaps matching TRBD1 (5 bases). In DNA, the CDR3 is TGTGCCAGCAGCCAAGAATGGGGGGTTGGTAATTCACCCCTCCACTTT. This gives the protein CASSQEWGVGNSPLHF.